This T cell receptor beta chain was found in a study of CD8 T cells in ankylosing spondylitis. In TCRdb, the 5' RACE reads were re-called with MiXCR into one record per CDR3 protein. Of more than 150,000 distinct CDR3 sequences in the sample, about 20% were seen once. Trimming removed 6 bases at V and 7 bases at J, with 15 bases between. This CDR3 region has 12 residues. Germline V CDR1 and CDR2: DFQATT, SNEGSKA (reference sequence). The receptor was isolated from a male donor under 30 with ankylosing spondylitis or in good health (not recorded which). J is TRBJ1-1 and V is TRBV20-1; perhaps TRBD1 as D (5 bases). The sequenced sample was blood, either unsorted or a sorted T cell fraction (not recorded which). CDR3 coding DNA: TGCAGTGCAGTGTACCGGGACGGTGAAGCTTTCTTT. It encodes CSAVYRDGEAFF.